Shown below are 8 T cell receptor beta chains from a single sample sequenced in a study of T cell responses to AZD1222 COVID-19 vaccine. Some clones are missing from TCRdb's copy, which holds only in-frame ones; the method was immunoSEQ multiplex PCR. The table lists 120,000 or so clones, 75% to 90% of them singletons. This specimen consisted of peripheral blood, obtained on day 0 of MenACWY control vaccination. These receptors came from an adult in good health.

The rearrangement uses TRBV13 and TRBJ1-4; the D is unclear. Germline V lookup: CDR1 PRHDT, CDR2 FYEKMQ (reference sequence). Trimming cost V 3 bases and J 8 bases, with 13 bases left between them. The CDR3 runs 14 residues. For the CDR3, the DNA is TGTGCCAGCAGCTTTCCTCGGCGGTCCGAAAAACTGTTTTTT. Residues: CASSFPRRSEKLFF.

The genes are TRBV9 and TRBJ1-2; D perhaps matches TRBD1 (5 bases). V shed 4 bases and J shed 8 bases, with 24 bases lying between them. Germline V CDR1 and CDR2: SGDLS, YYNGEE. The CDR3 contains 16 residues. CDR3: CASSTSDTPEEGGYTF. The CDR3 coding sequence is TGTGCCAGCAGCACCTCGGACACGCCGGAGGAAGGAGGCTACACCTTC.

The CDR3 nucleotides read TGTGCCAGCAGCTTGGGACTAGCGGGAGAGCTTCGCTCCTACGAGCAGTACTTC. Protein product: CASSLGLAGELRSYEQYF. V and J are TRBV11-3 and TRBJ2-7, with TRBD2 matching 14 bases. Germline trimming cut 3 bases from V and 0 bases from J; bases unmatched to any gene: 7. The germline V gene has CDR1 SGHNT and CDR2 YENEEA. The CDR3 contains 18 residues.

The chain uses TRBV12-3 or TRBV12-4 and TRBJ2-1; a weak D match, TRBD2 (5 bases). Trimming took 10 bases from V and 4 from J, leaving 8 bases between them. This CDR3 is 11 amino acids long. The CDR3 reads CATGGYNEQFF. CDR3 nucleotide sequence: TGTGCCACCGGCGGGTACAATGAGCAGTTCTTC.

The chain links TRBV27 to TRBJ1-1; D is possibly TRBD1 (6 bases). CDR1 is MNHEY, CDR2 SMNVEV, per germline (reference sequence). The CDR3 is made up of 13 amino acids. Trimming left V 0 bases short and J 4 bases short, with 6 bases between. The CDR3 DNA sequence: TGTGCCAGCAGTTTATCGACAGGCACTGAAGCTTTCTTT. Translating gives CASSLSTGTEAFF.

The genes are TRBV10-3 and TRBJ1-3; no clear D. The V gene lost 5 bases and the J gene lost 7 bases, with 9 bases spanning the gap. There are 12 residues in the CDR3. Germline-derived CDR1 and CDR2 are ENHRY and SYGVKD. The CDR3 loop is CAISYRWNTIYF. CDR3 in DNA: TGTGCCATCAGTTACCGCTGGAACACCATATATTTT.

J is TRBJ2-3 and V is TRBV29-1; 7 bases align to TRBD2. The CDR3 has 14 residues. J gave up 5 bases and V 6 bases, and 11 bases lay outside the gene matches. Per germline, CDR1 SQVTM and CDR2 ANQGSEA. The CDR3 nucleotides are TGCAGCGTCGCTACTAGCGCGGGTATAGATACGCAGTATTTT. Its translation: CSVATSAGIDTQYF.

The rearrangement uses TRBV12-3 or TRBV12-4 and TRBJ1-2, with D unclear. Trimming shortened V by 1 base and J by 8 bases, and 8 bases separated the two germline ends. The CDR3 has 12 residues. CDR3 nucleotide sequence: TGTGCCAGCAGTTTAGGGCGCATGGGCTACACCTTC. Its protein product is CASSLGRMGYTF.